Listed below are T cell receptor beta chains from one sample, sequenced in a study of CD8+CD57+ T cells in acquired aplastic anemia. A single record per CDR3 protein comes from TCRdb applying MiXCR to the reads. Of around 190,000 distinct CDR3 sequences in the sample, approximately 48% were seen once. Sequencing was performed on sorted CD4+, CD8+, or CD8+CD57+ T cells (not recorded which) from PBMCs. Receptors were obtained from a human donor with aplastic anemia. CDR3s include the opening cysteine and the closing phenylalanine or tryptophan. A D gene is named only where the DNA matches it firmly. Only part of the rows carry a size: once, few, many, or a class if the clone is expanded.

v_call	d_call	clone_size	j_call	cdr3_nt	cdr3_aa
TRBV20-1	TRBD1	many	TRBJ2-5	TGCAGTGCTAGAGGAGCAGGGGGAGAAGAGACCCAGTACTTC	CSARGAGGEETQYF
TRBV28	-	many	TRBJ1-2	TGTGCCAGCAGTGGTCGCTATGGCTACACCTTC	CASSGRYGYTF
TRBV20-1	-	-	TRBJ1-6	TGCAGTGCTAGATCACAGAATTTTTCACCCCTCCACTTT	CSARSQNFSPLHF
TRBV15	TRBD2	few	TRBJ2-3	TGTGCCACCTCTGACGGACTAGCGTTAGCAGATACGCAGTATTTT	CATSDGLALADTQYF
TRBV3-1	-	many	TRBJ2-7	TGTGCCAGCAGTCGATCCGGGACTCCACCCGGGGAGTACTTC	CASSRSGTPPGEYF
TRBV3-1	-	-	TRBJ1-1	TGTGCCAGCAGCCAGGCGGAGAGGTCTTTCTTT	CASSQAERSFF
TRBV3-1	TRBD1	-	TRBJ1-2	TGTGCCAGCAGCCAAGTATCAGGGGGCGCGGTTGGCTACACCTTC	CASSQVSGGAVGYTF
TRBV25-1	-	once	TRBJ1-4	TGTGCCAGCAGTGACTCTATGGGGGGAAAACTGTTTTTT	CASSDSMGGKLFF
TRBV24-1	TRBD1	many	TRBJ2-7	TGTGCCACCAGTGATCCCGGGACAGGTTCCTACGAGCAGTACTTC	CATSDPGTGSYEQYF
TRBV29-1	-	few	TRBJ1-1	TGCAGCGTGCACCTGGGGGGAGGCACTGAAGCTTTCTTT	CSVHLGGGTEAFF
TRBV12-3/TRBV12-4	-	many	TRBJ1-1	TGTGCCAGCATCAAAGGGTTGACGGACACTGAAGCTTTCTTT	CASIKGLTDTEAFF
TRBV29-1	TRBD1	once	TRBJ1-2	TGCAGCACGGGACAGGGCGACTATGGCTACACCTTC	CSTGQGDYGYTF
TRBV7-8	TRBD2	many	TRBJ2-5	TGTGCCAGCAGCTTTAGCGGGGGGGCATTGGAGACCCAGTACTTC	CASSFSGGALETQYF
TRBV5-6	TRBD1	-	TRBJ2-7	TGTGCCAGCAGCAAAGAGGGGGCGACCGAGCAGTACTTC	CASSKEGATEQYF